The entry that follows covers one T cell receptor beta chain sequence. V lost 1 base to trimming and J lost 6 bases; unmatched junction nucleotides: 3. The CDR3 extends over 13 amino acids. Germline CDR1 reads LGHDT; CDR2 reads YNNKEL (reference sequence). The TCR beta repertoire was assessed by survey-level immunoSEQ sequencing. This table comes from immunoSEQ multiplex PCR, and its TCRdb copy is limited to in-frame clones, with some not included. The sample lists tens of thousands of clones; over 85% were seen once. The clonotype was recovered from a man in his forties with rheumatoid arthritis. The chain recombines TRBV3-1 (or the pseudogene TRBV3-2) with TRBJ2-7; 7 bases match TRBD1. Material for sequencing was PBMCs. CDR3 nucleotides: TGTGCCAGCAGCCAAGTCGACAGGGTCGAGCAGTACTTC. It yields the protein CASSQVDRVEQYF.